This T cell receptor (beta chain) was sequenced for a study of blood T cell repertoires in COVID-19. The assay was immunoSEQ multiplex PCR, and TCRdb's table has in-frame clones only and misses some. The repertoire holds about 300,000 clones, with 80% to 95% as singletons. V gave up 4 bases and J gave up 2 bases; unmatched junction bases: 4. Germline lookup yields CDR1 MDHEN and CDR2 SYDVKM. This CDR3 contains 15 residues. This chain joins TRBV28 and TRBJ1-5, with 8 bases fitting TRBD1. Specimen: peripheral blood. The TCR comes from a woman aged 25-40 years with COVID-19, enrolled during active disease. CDR3 DNA sequence: TGTGCCAGCAGTTCACAGGGGGAGGGCAATCAGCCCCAGCATTTT. Protein: CASSSQGEGNQPQHF.